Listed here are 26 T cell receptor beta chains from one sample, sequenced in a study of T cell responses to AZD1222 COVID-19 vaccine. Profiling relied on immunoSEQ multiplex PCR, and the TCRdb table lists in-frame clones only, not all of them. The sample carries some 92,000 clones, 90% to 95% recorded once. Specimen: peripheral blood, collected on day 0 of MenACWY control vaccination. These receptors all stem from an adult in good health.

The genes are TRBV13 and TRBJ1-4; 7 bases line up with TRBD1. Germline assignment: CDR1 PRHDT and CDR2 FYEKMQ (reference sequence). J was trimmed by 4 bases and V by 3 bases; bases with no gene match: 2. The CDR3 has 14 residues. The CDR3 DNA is TGTGCCAGCAGCTTTACAGGGGATAATGAAAAACTGTTTTTT. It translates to CASSFTGDNEKLFF.

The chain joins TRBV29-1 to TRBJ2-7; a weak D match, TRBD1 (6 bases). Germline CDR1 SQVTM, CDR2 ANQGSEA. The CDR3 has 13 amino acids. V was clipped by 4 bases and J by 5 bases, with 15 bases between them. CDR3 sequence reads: CSVAQGPVDEQYF. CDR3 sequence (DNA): TGCAGCGTTGCACAGGGACCCGTAGACGAGCAGTACTTC.

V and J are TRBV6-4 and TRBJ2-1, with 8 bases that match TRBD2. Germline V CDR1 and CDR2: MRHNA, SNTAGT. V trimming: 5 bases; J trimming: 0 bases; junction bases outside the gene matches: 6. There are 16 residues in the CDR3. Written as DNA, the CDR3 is TGTGCCAGCAGTCCGGGACTAGTGAGCTCCTACAATGAGCAGTTCTTC. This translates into CASSPGLVSSYNEQFF.

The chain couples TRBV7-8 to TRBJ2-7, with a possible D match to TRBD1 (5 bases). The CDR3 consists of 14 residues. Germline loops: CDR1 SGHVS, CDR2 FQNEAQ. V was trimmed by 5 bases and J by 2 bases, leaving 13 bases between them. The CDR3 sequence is CASSRRQSAYEQYF. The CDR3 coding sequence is TGTGCCAGCAGCCGGCGACAGAGTGCCTACGAGCAGTACTTC.

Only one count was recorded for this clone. CDR3 sequence reads: CASSPRTSGVGGGELFF. The CDR3 coding sequence is TGTGCCAGTAGTCCGAGGACTAGCGGGGTTGGCGGCGGGGAGCTGTTTTTT. The chain combines TRBV19 with TRBJ2-2; 12 nucleotides match TRBD2. Trimming cost V 5 bases and J 7 bases; bases outside gene matches: 11. The V gene's germline CDR1 is LNHDA and CDR2 SQIVND (reference sequence). The CDR3 spans 17 residues.

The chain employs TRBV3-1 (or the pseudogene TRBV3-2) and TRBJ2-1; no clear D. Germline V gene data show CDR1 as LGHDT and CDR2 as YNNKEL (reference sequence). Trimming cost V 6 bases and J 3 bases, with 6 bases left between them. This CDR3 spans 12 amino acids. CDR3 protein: CASSSNYNEQFF. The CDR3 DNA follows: TGTGCCAGCAGTTCGAACTACAATGAGCAGTTCTTC.

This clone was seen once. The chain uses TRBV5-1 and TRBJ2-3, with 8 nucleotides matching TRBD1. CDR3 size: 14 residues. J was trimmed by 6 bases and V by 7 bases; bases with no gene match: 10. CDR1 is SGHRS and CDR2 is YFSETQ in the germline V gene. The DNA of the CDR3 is TGCGCCAGCTCCCGGGACAGGTTCACCGATACGCAGTATTTT. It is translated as CASSRDRFTDTQYF.

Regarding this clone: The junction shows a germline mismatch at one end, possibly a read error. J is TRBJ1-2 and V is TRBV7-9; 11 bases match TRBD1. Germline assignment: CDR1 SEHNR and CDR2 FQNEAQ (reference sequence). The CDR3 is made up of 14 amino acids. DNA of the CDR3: TGTGCCAGCAGCTTAGTTCCGGGACAGGGGGACCTCATCTTC. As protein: CASSLVPGQGDLIF.

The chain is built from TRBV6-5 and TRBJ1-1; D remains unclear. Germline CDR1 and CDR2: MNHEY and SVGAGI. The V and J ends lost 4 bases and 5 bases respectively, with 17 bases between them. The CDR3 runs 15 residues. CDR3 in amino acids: CASSSSFGSATEAFF. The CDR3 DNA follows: TGTGCCAGCAGTTCCTCTTTTGGGTCGGCAACTGAAGCTTTCTTT.

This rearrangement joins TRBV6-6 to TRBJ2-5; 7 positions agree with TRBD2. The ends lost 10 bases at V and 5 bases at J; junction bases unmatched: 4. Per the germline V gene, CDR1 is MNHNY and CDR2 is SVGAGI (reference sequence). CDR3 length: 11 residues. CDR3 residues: CATREAETQYF. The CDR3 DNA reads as TGTGCCACCCGGGAGGCTGAGACCCAGTACTTC.

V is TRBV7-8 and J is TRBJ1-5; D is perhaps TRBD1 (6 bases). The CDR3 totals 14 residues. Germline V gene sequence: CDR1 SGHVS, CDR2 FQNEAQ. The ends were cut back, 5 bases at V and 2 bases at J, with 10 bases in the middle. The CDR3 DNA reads TGTGCCAGCAGCCGGGGGCTCGGCAATCAGCCCCAGCATTTT. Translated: CASSRGLGNQPQHF.

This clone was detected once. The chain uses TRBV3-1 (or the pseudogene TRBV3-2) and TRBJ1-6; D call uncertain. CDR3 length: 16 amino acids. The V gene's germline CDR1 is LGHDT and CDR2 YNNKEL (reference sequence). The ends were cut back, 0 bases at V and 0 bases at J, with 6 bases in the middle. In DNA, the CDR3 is TGTGCCAGCAGCCAAGAGGGTTCCTCCTATAATTCACCCCTCCACTTT. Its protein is CASSQEGSSYNSPLHF.

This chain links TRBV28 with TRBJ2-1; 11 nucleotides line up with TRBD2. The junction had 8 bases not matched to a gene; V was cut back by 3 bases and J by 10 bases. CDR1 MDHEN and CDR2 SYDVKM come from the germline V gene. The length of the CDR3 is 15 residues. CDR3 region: CASSFGLAGGWEQFF. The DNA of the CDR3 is TGTGCCAGCAGTTTCGGGCTAGCGGGAGGTTGGGAGCAGTTCTTC. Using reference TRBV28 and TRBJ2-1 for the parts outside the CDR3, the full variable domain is DVKVTQSSRYLVKRTGEKVFLECVQDMDHENMFWYRQDPGLGLRLIYFSYDVKMKEKGDIPEGYSVSREKKERFSLILESASTNQTSMYLCASSFGLAGGWEQFFGPGTRLTVL.

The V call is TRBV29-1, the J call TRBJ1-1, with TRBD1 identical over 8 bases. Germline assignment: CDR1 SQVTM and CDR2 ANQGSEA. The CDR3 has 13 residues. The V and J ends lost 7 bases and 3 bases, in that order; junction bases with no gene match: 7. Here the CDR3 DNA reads TGCAGCGCACGACAGGGGACGGACACTGAAGCTTTCTTT. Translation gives CSARQGTDTEAFF.

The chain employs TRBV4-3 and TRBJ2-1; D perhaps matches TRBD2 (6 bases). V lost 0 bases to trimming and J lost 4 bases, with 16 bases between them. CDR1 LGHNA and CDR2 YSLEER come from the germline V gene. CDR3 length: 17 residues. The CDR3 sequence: CASSQDRSGGFYNEQFF. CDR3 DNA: TGCGCCAGCAGCCAAGACCGGAGTGGGGGGTTTTACAATGAGCAGTTCTTC.

Here the CDR3 reads CASSPSGRATYEQYF. The CDR3 DNA reads as TGTGCCAGCTCACCAAGCGGCAGGGCTACCTACGAGCAGTACTTC. V and J are TRBV18 and TRBJ2-7; D tentatively fits TRBD1 or TRBD2 (5 bases each). V shed 2 bases and J shed 2 bases, with 13 bases lying between them. Per the germline V gene, CDR1 is KGHSH and CDR2 is LQKENI. The CDR3 spans 15 residues.

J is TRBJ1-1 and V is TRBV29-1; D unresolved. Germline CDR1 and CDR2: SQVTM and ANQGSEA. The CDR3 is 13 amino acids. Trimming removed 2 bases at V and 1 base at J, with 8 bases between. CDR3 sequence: CSVEMSENTEAFF. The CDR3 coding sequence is TGCAGCGTTGAAATGTCTGAGAACACTGAAGCTTTCTTT.

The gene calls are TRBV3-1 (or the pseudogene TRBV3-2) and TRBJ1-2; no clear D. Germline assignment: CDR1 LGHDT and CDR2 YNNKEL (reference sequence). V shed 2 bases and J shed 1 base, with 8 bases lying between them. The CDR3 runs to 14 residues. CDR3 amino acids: CASSQSADNYGYTF. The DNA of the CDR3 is TGTGCCAGCAGCCAATCGGCAGATAACTATGGCTACACCTTC.

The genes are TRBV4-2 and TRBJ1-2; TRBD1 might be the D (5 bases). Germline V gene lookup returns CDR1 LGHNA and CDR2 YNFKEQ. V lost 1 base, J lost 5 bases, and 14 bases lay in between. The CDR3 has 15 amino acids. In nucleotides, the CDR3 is TGTGCCAGCAGCCAAGCGGTAGGGACTGATTATGGCTACACCTTC. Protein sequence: CASSQAVGTDYGYTF.

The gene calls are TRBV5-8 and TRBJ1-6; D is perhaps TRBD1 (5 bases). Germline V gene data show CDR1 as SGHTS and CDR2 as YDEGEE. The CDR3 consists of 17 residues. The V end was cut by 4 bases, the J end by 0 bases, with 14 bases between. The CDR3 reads CASSPGPGSSYNSPLHF. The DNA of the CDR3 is TGTGCCAGCAGCCCGGGTCCAGGGAGCTCCTATAATTCACCCCTCCACTTT. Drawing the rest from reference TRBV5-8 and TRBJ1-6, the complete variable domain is EAGVTQSPTHLIKTRGQQATLRCSPISGHTSVYWYQQALGLGLQFLLWYDEGEERNRGNFPPRFSGRQFPNYSSELNVNALELEDSALYLCASSPGPGSSYNSPLHFGNGTRLTVT.

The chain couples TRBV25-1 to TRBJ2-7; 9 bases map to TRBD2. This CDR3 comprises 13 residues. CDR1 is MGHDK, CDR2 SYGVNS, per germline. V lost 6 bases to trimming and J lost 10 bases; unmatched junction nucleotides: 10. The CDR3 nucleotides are TGTGCCAGCAGCCTAGCGGGGATGGCCGAACAGTACTTC. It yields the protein CASSLAGMAEQYF.

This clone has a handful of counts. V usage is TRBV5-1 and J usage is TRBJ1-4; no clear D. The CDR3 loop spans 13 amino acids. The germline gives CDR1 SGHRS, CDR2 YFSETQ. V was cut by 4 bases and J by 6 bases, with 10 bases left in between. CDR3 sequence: CASSLGVDEKLFF. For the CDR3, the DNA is TGCGCCAGCAGCCTTGGGGTCGATGAAAAACTGTTTTTT. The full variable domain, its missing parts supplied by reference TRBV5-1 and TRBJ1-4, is KAGVTQTPRYLIKTRGQQVTLSCSPISGHRSVSWYQQTPGQGLQFLFEYFSETQRNKGNFPGRFSGRQFSNSRSEMNVSTLELGDSALYLCASSLGVDEKLFFGSGTQLSVL.

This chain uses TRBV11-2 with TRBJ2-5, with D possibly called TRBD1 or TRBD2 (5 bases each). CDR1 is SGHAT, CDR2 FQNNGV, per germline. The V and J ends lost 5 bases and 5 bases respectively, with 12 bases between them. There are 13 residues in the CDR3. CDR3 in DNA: TGTGCCAGCAGCACCGGGACGAGGGAGACCCAGTACTTC. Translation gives CASSTGTRETQYF. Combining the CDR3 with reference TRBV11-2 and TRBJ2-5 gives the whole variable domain EAGVAQSPRYKIIEKRQSVAFWCNPISGHATLYWYQQILGQGPKLLIQFQNNGVVDDSQLPKDRFSAERLKGVDSTLKIQPAKLEDSAVYLCASSTGTRETQYFGPGTRLLVL.

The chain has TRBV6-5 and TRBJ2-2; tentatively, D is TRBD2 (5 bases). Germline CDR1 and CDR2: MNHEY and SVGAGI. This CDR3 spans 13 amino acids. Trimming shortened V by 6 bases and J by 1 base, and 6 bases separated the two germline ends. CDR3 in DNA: TGTGCCAGCAGGGAGGAGAACACCGGGGAGCTGTTTTTT. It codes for CASREENTGELFF.

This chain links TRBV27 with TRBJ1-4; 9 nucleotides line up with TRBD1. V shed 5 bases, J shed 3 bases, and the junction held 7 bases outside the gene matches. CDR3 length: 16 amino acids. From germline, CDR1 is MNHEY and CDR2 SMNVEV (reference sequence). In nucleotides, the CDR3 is TGTGCCAGCAGTCCCCGGGACAGGGATCCTAATGAAAAACTGTTTTTT. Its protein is CASSPRDRDPNEKLFF.

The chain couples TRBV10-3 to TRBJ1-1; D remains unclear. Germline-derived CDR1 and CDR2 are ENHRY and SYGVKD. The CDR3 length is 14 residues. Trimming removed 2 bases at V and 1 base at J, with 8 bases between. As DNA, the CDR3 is TGTGCCATCAGTGAGGGACGGTGGAACACTGAAGCTTTCTTT. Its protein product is CAISEGRWNTEAFF.